This T cell receptor beta chain appears in the sequencing data of a study of blood T cells in healthy people across ages. The study's findings and limits: Unknown CMV status may confound age-related changes in expanded clones. Estimated diversity that came from one million T cells was considered an underestimate.

The second PCR ran about 6 to 12 cycles with a sample-barcoded 5' primer and J-beta primers. TCRdb re-analysed the 5' RACE reads in MiXCR, keeping a single row per CDR3 protein. The sample comprises approximately 1.5 million distinct CDR3 sequences, 30% to 35% of which are singletons, and over 9% rests with the top ten. The CDR3 spans 15 residues. Germline V gene lookup returns CDR1 MNHNS and CDR2 SASEGT. Between the trimmed V and J ends, which lost 7 bases and 5 bases, there was a span of 15 bases. With regard to this clonotype: Its antigen remains unknown.

The chain recombines TRBV6-1 with TRBJ1-6; D uncertain. Sequencing was done on a sample of blood. The clonotype originates from a woman aged 25 to 39 in good health. The CDR3 DNA sequence: TGTGCCAGCACTAAAAGGGAGATCCATAATTCACCCCTCCACTTT. Amino acid sequence: CASTKREIHNSPLHF.